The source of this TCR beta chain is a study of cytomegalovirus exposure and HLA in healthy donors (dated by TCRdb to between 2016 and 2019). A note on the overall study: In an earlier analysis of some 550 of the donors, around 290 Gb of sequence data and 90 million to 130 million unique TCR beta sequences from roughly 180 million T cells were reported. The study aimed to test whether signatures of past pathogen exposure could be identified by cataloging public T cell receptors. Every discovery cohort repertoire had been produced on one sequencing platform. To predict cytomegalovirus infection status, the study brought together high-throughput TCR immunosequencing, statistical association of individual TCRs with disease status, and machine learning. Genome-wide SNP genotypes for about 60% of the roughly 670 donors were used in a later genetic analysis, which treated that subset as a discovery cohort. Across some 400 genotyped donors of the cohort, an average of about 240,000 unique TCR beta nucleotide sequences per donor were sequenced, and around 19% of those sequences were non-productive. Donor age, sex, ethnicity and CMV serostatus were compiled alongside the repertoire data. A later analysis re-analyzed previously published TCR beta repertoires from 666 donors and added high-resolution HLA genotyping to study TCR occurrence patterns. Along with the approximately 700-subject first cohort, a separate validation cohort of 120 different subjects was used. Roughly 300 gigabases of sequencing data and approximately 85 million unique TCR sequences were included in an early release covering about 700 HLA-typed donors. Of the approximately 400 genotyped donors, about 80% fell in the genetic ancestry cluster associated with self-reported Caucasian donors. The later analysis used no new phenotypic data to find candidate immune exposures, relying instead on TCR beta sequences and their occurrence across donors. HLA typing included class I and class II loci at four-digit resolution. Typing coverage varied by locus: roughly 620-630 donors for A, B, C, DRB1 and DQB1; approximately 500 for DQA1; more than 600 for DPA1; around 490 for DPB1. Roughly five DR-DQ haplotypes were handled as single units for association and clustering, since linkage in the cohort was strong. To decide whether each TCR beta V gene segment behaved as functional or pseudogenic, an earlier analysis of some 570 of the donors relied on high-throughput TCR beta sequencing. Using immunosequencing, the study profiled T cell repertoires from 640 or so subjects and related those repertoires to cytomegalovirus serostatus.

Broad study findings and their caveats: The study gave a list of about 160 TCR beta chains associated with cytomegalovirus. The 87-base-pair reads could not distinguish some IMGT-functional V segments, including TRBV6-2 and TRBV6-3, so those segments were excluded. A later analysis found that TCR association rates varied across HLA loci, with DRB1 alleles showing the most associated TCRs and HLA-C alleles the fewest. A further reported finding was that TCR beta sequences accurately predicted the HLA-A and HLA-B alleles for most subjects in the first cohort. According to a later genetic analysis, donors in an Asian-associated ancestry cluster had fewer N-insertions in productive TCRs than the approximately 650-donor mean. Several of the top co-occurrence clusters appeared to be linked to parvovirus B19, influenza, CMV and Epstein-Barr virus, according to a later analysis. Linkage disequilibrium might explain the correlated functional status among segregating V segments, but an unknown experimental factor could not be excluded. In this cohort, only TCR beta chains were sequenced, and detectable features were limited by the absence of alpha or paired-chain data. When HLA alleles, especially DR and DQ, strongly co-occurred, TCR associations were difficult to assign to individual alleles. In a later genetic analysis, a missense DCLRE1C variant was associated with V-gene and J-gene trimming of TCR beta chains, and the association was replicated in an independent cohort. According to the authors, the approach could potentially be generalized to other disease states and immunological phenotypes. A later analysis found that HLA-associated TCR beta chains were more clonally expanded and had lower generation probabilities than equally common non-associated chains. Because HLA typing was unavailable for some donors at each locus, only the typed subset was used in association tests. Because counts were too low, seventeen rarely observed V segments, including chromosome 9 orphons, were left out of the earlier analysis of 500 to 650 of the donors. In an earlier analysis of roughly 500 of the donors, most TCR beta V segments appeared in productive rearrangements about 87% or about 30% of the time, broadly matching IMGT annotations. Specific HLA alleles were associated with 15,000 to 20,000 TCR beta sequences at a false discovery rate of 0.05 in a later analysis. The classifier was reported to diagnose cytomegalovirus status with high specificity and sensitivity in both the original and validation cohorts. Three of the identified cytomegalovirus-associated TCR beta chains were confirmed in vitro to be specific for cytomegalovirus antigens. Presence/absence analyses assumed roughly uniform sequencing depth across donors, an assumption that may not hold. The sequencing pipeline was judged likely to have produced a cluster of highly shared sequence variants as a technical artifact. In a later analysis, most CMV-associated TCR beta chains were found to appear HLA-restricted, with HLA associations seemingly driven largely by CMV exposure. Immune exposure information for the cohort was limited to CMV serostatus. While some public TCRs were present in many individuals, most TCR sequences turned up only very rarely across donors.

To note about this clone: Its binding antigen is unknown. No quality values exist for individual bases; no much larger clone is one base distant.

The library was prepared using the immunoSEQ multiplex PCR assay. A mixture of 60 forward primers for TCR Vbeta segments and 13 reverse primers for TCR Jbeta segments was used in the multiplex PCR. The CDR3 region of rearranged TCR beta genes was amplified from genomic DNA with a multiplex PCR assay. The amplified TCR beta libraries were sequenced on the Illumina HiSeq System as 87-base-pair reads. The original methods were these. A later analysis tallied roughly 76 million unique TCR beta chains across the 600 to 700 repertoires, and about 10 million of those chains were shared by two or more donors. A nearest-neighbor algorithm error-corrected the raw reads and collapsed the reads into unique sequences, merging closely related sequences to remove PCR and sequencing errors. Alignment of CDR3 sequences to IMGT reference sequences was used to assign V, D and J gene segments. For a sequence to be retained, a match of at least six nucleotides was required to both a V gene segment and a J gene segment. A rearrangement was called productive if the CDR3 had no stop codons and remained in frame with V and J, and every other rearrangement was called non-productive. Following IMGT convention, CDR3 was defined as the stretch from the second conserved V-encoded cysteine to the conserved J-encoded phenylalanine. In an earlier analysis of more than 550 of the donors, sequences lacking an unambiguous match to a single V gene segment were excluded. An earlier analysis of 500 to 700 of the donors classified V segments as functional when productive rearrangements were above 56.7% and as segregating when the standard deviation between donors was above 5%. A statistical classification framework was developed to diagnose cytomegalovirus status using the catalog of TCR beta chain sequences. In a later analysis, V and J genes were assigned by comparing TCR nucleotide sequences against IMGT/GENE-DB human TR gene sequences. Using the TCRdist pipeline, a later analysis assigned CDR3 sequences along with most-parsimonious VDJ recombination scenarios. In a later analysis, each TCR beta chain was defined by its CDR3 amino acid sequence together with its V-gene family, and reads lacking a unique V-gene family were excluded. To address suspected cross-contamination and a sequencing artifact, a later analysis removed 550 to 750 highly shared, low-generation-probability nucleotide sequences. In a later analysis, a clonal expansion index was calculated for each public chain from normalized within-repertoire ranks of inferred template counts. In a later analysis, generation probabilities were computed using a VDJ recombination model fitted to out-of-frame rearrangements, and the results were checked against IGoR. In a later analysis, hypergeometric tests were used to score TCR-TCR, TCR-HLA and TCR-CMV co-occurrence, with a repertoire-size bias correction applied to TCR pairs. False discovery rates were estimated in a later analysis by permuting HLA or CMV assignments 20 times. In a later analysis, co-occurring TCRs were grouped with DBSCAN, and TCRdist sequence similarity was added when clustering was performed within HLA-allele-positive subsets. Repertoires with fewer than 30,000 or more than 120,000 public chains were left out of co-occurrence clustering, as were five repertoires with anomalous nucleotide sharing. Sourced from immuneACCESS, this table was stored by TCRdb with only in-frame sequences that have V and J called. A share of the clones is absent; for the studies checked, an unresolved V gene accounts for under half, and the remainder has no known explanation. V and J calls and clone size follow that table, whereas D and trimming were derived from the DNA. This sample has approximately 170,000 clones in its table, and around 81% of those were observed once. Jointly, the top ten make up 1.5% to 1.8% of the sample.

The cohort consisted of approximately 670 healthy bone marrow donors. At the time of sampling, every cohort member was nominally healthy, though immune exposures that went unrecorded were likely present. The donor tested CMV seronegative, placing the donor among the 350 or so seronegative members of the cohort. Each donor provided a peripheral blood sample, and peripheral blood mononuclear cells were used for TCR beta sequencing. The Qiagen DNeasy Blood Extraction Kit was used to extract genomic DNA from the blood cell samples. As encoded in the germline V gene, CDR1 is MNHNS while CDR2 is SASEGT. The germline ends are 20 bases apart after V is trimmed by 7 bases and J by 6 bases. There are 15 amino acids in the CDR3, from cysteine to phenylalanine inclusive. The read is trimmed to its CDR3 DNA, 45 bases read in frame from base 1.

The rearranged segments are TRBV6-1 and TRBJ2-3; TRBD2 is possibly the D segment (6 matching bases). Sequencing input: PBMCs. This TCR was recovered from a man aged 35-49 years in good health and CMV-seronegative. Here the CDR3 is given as CASTQTETRRDTQYF. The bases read TGTGCCAGCACTCAAACCGAGACTAGGCGGGATACGCAGTATTTT.